These 25 T cell receptor beta chains were all obtained from the same sample, sequenced in a study of blood T cell repertoires in COVID-19. Assay: immunoSEQ multiplex PCR; the TCRdb copy retains only in-frame clones and omits some. The sample has roughly 30,000 clones, nearly 90% seen once. Material for sequencing was peripheral blood. The receptors stem from a man aged 55 to 69 with COVID-19, enrolled during active disease.

The rearrangement uses TRBV30 and TRBJ2-7, with D possibly TRBD1 on 5 matching bases. CDR1 is GTSNPN and CDR2 is SVGIG in the germline V gene (reference sequence). The CDR3 has 15 amino acids. The germline V and J ends were trimmed by 0 bases and 2 bases, with 14 bases remaining between them. DNA of the CDR3: TGTGCCTGGAGTGTACCGGCAGGGCGTCCCTACGAGCAGTACTTC. It is translated as CAWSVPAGRPYEQYF.

This clone was detected only a few times. V usage is TRBV27 and J usage is TRBJ2-7; 7 nucleotides align to TRBD1. V lost 5 bases, J lost 3 bases, and 7 bases stayed unmatched. Germline loops: CDR1 MNHEY, CDR2 SMNVEV (reference sequence). The CDR3 covers 14 residues. The CDR3, as DNA: TGTGCCAGCAGTACAAGGACAGGAAGCTACGAGCAGTACTTC. This codes for CASSTRTGSYEQYF.

The V gene is TRBV7-2, the J gene TRBJ1-3, with D possibly being TRBD1 (5 bases). V gave up 7 bases and J gave up 0 bases, with 13 bases separating them. Germline CDR1 reads SGHTA; CDR2 reads FQGNSA. The CDR3 covers 15 residues. The CDR3: CASTHDSRSGNTIYF. The CDR3 DNA sequence: TGTGCCAGCACTCACGACAGCCGCTCTGGAAACACCATATATTTT.

This chain links TRBV18 with TRBJ1-4; D may be TRBD1 (6 bases). Germline values: CDR1 KGHSH, CDR2 LQKENI. CDR3 length equals 19 residues. V lost 3 bases, J lost 8 bases, and 28 bases lay in between. This chain's CDR3 is CASSPSIPGIQGSGEKLFF. CDR3 DNA sequence: TGTGCCAGCTCACCGAGTATCCCCGGCATACAGGGTTCCGGCGAAAAACTGTTTTTT.

J is TRBJ2-5 and V is TRBV5-1; TRBD2 matches at 11 bases. Germline CDR1 and CDR2: SGHRS and YFSETQ. Trimming removed 0 bases from V and 1 base from J; junction bases left unmatched: 8. The CDR3 runs 18 residues. CDR3 coding DNA: TGCGCCAGCAGCTTGGACTTCGGGACTAGCGGATTCCAAGAGACCCAGTACTTC. Protein product: CASSLDFGTSGFQETQYF. The whole variable domain, remainder taken from reference TRBV5-1 and TRBJ2-5, is KAGVTQTPRYLIKTRGQQVTLSCSPISGHRSVSWYQQTPGQGLQFLFEYFSETQRNKGNFPGRFSGRQFSNSRSEMNVSTLELGDSALYLCASSLDFGTSGFQETQYFGPGTRLLVL.

This rearrangement joins TRBV4-3 to TRBJ1-3; no clear D gene. Deletions cut 0 bases from V and 0 bases from J, with 9 bases between. The CDR3 has 16 residues. Germline V gives CDR1 LGHNA, CDR2 YSLEER. CDR3 sequence reads: CASSQEAGPSGNTIYF. The CDR3 DNA reads TGCGCCAGCAGCCAAGAGGCAGGCCCCTCTGGAAACACCATATATTTT.

This chain uses TRBV19 with TRBJ1-1; D remains ambiguous. V was shortened by 8 bases and J by 1 base, with 11 bases between the two germline ends. CDR1 LNHDA and CDR2 SQIVND come from the germline V gene (reference sequence). This CDR3 contains 13 residues. For the CDR3, the DNA is TGTGCCAGTGCAGGTAACCCGAACACTGAAGCTTTCTTT. It yields the protein CASAGNPNTEAFF. Based on the CDR3 plus reference TRBV19 and TRBJ1-1, the full variable domain is DGGITQSPKYLFRKEGQNVTLSCEQNLNHDAMYWYRQDPGQGLRLIYYSQIVNDFQKGDIAEGYSVSREKKESFPLTVTSAQKNPTAFYLCASAGNPNTEAFFGQGTRLTVV.

This clone was detected a few times. The V gene is TRBV3-1 (or the pseudogene TRBV3-2), the J gene TRBJ1-5, with 7 bases matching TRBD1. Germline V gene lookup returns CDR1 LGHDT and CDR2 YNNKEL (reference sequence). The trim removed 4 bases at V and 4 bases at J, leaving 1 base unmatched. This CDR3 is 13 amino acids long. CDR3 protein: CASSRDSNQPQHF. CDR3 nucleotide sequence: TGTGCCAGCAGCCGGGACAGTAATCAGCCCCAGCATTTT.

This chain links TRBV2 with TRBJ2-2, with D maybe TRBD1 (5 bases). Trimming left V 4 bases short and J 6 bases short, with 15 bases between. This CDR3 is 15 amino acids long. Germline CDR1 SNHLY, CDR2 FYNNEI. The CDR3 coding sequence is TGTGCCAGCAGTGTGGATAGGGGAAGGGCCGGGGAGCTGTTTTTT. It is translated as CASSVDRGRAGELFF. Variable domain in full (rest from reference TRBV2 and TRBJ2-2): EPEVTQTPSHQVTQMGQEVILRCVPISNHLYFYWYRQILGQKVEFLVSFYNNEISEKSEIFDDQFSVERPDGSNFTLKIRSTKLEDSAMYFCASSVDRGRAGELFFGEGSRLTVL.

V is TRBV6-6 and J is TRBJ2-7; the D is unclear. This CDR3 region has 14 residues. V was shortened by 6 bases and J by 2 bases, with 14 bases between the two germline ends. CDR1 is MNHNY, CDR2 SVGAGI, per germline (reference sequence). The CDR3 region has the DNA TGTGCCAGCAGATCCGTGGCACCCACCTACGAGCAGTACTTC. Encoded protein: CASRSVAPTYEQYF.

This clone came up a few times. The chain is built from TRBV1 and TRBJ2-7; the D call in the table, TRBD1, was not verified against the DNA. TRBV1 is deemed a pseudogene. This CDR3 has 15 amino acids. In nucleotides, the CDR3 is TGCACCAGCTCTAACCCGTACAGGGACAGGTACGAGCAGTACTTC. Translating gives CTSSNPYRDRYEQYF.

This CDR3 is CSAQNHYEQYF. The DNA of the CDR3 is TGCAGTGCTCAGAACCACTACGAGCAGTACTTC. This chain uses TRBV20-1 with TRBJ2-7, with D unclear. The germline V gene has CDR1 DFQATT and CDR2 SNEGSKA (reference sequence). Between the trimmed V and J ends, which lost 5 bases and 3 bases, there was a span of 8 bases. CDR3 length equals 11 residues.

The J gene is TRBJ2-1, the V gene TRBV9; 7 bases agree with TRBD2. Germline CDR1 and CDR2: SGDLS and YYNGEE. V was pared by 6 bases and J by 7 bases, with 13 bases of the junction left unmatched. The CDR3 extends over 15 amino acids. Here the CDR3 reads CASKILAAMTNEQFF. As DNA, the CDR3 is TGTGCCAGCAAAATCCTAGCGGCAATGACGAATGAGCAGTTCTTC.

DNA for the CDR3: TGTGCCAGCAGCCCCCGGGACAGGGGGCGCATTGAAAAACTGTTTTTT. It is translated as CASSPRDRGRIEKLFF. The chain uses TRBV7-6 and TRBJ1-4; 12 nucleotides align to TRBD1. The CDR3 length is 16 residues. V lost 5 bases to trimming and J lost 7 bases; unmatched junction nucleotides: 8. Looked up from germline, CDR1 is SGHVS and CDR2 is FNYEAQ. Variable domain in full (rest from reference TRBV7-6 and TRBJ1-4): GAGVSQSPRYKVTKRGQDVALRCDPISGHVSLYWYRQALGQGPEFLTYFNYEAQQDKSGLPNDRFSAERPEGSISTLTIQRTEQRDSAMYRCASSPRDRGRIEKLFFGSGTQLSVL.

The chain employs TRBV12-3 or TRBV12-4 and TRBJ1-1; perhaps TRBD1 as D (5 bases). Between the trimmed V and J ends, which lost 3 bases and 12 bases, there was a span of 11 bases. The CDR3 spans 11 residues. The CDR3 sequence is CASSFSGITFF. CDR3 bases: TGTGCCAGCAGTTTTTCAGGGATCACTTTCTTT.

The chain recombines TRBV6-4 with TRBJ1-1, with unresolved D. Germline V gives CDR1 MRHNA, CDR2 SNTAGT. The CDR3 covers 13 residues. V was cut by 6 bases and J by 1 base, with 9 bases left in between. The CDR3 DNA follows: TGTGCCAGCAGATTACAGCCGAACACTGAAGCTTTCTTT. Translated, it gives CASRLQPNTEAFF.

The table lists this clone with a few counts. The CDR3 sequence is CASSAAFGIGAFF. The CDR3 DNA reads as TGTGCCAGCAGTGCGGCTTTCGGGATTGGAGCTTTCTTT. The chain combines TRBV2 with TRBJ1-1; no definite D call. V lost 4 bases to trimming and J lost 10 bases, with 16 bases between them. Germline-derived CDR1 and CDR2 are SNHLY and FYNNEI. The CDR3 contains 13 residues.

The genes are TRBV15 and TRBJ1-1; D is uncertain. Germline CDR1 reads LNHNV; CDR2 reads YYDKDF (reference sequence). This CDR3 has 14 amino acids. Between the trimmed V and J ends, which lost 3 bases and 4 bases, there was a span of 12 bases. For the CDR3, the DNA is TGTGCCACCAGCAGGTCAGTGCGGAGCACTGAAGCTTTCTTT. It translates to CATSRSVRSTEAFF.

The chain carries TRBV20-1 and TRBJ1-2; D remains ambiguous. V was clipped by 5 bases and J by 5 bases, with 9 bases between them. This CDR3 is built from 11 residues. Germline CDR1 is DFQATT and CDR2 is SNEGSKA (reference sequence). For the CDR3, the DNA is TGCAGTGCTGGGGAGGTATATGGCTACACCTTC. Its protein product is CSAGEVYGYTF.

The chain combines TRBV5-1 with TRBJ2-7, with TRBD1 as a possible D gene (5 bases). V gave up 0 bases and J gave up 7 bases, with 14 bases separating them. CDR3 size: 14 residues. Germline assignment: CDR1 SGHRS and CDR2 YFSETQ. This chain's CDR3 is CASSLDGRAGEQYF. CDR3 nucleotides: TGCGCCAGCAGCTTGGACGGACGGGCAGGGGAGCAGTACTTC.

V and J are TRBV6-6 and TRBJ1-5; maybe TRBD1 (5 bases). The CDR3 is made up of 15 amino acids. V lost 4 bases and J 2 bases, leaving 12 bases between the germline ends. Per the germline V gene, CDR1 is MNHNY and CDR2 is SVGAGI (reference sequence). The CDR3 reads CASSSWGRGNQPQHF. The DNA for the CDR3 is TGTGCCAGCAGTTCCTGGGGGAGGGGCAATCAGCCCCAGCATTTT.

The chain recombines TRBV24-1 with TRBJ1-2, with a weak D call TRBD1 (6 bases). V lost 5 bases and J lost 0, with 18 bases in between. Looked up from germline, CDR1 is KGHDR and CDR2 is SFDVKD. The CDR3 runs to 17 residues. The CDR3 here is CATSGITTGTSNYGYTF. In DNA, the CDR3 is TGTGCCACCAGTGGTATCACAACCGGGACATCTAACTATGGCTACACCTTC.

A note on this clone: The junction does not match germline at one end; this may be a read error. V and J are TRBV30 and TRBJ2-7, with TRBD1 matching 7 bases. The CDR3 consists of 12 residues. Germline loops: CDR1 GTSNPN, CDR2 SVGIG (reference sequence). The CDR3 DNA follows: TGTGCCTGGAGTGTACGAGGACAGGCCATGGACTTC. This translates into CAWSVRGQAMDF.

The genes are TRBV11-2 and TRBJ1-6, with D possibly being TRBD1 (5 bases). V was cut by 5 bases and J by 9 bases, with 17 bases left in between. Germline CDR1 and CDR2: SGHAT and FQNNGV. The CDR3 loop spans 15 amino acids. The CDR3 DNA is TGTGCCAGCAGCCCCCTCGGGGGAGTTCGTTCACCCCTCCACTTT. It yields the protein CASSPLGGVRSPLHF.

This sequence joins TRBV5-1 and TRBJ2-5; weak D call: TRBD2 (6 bases). The V end lost 5 bases, the J end lost 4 bases, and 12 bases lay between the germline ends. The CDR3 has 13 residues. The germline CDR1 and CDR2 sequences are SGHRS and YFSETQ. This CDR3 is CASRTGLTETQYF. As DNA, the CDR3 is TGCGCCAGCAGGACGGGACTTACAGAGACCCAGTACTTC.